The 7 T cell receptor beta chains in this list originate from one sample, sequenced in a study of T cells expressing NK-cell markers. TCRdb reprocessed the 5' RACE reads, keeping one entry per CDR3 protein, no DNA. This table holds about 380,000 distinct CDR3 sequences. The specimen was blood T cells: a sorted CD56 or NKG2C T cell subset, CD4+ or CD8+ T cells, or bulk PBMC T cells (not recorded which). The receptors originated from a man aged 18-69 years in good health.

V usage is TRBV3-1 and J usage is TRBJ2-1; the TCRdb D gene call, TRBD2, has no DNA to confirm it. The CDR3 runs 14 residues. Germline CDR1 LGHDT, CDR2 YNNKEL (reference sequence). CDR3 sequence reads: CASSPASGVNEQFF.

This sequence joins TRBV14 and TRBJ1-1; TCRdb's D call, TRBD1, is unchecked because there is no DNA. The CDR3 has 14 amino acids. CDR1 and CDR2 (germline): SGHDN, FVKESK. The CDR3 protein is CASSQDGRNTEAFF. The entire variable domain, with the rest obtained from reference TRBV14 and TRBJ1-1, is as follows: EAGVTQFPSHSVIEKGQTVTLRCDPISGHDNLYWYRRVMGKEIKFLLHFVKESKQDESGMPNNRFLAERTGGTYSTLKVQPAELEDSGVYFCASSQDGRNTEAFFGQGTRLTVV.

The J gene is TRBJ2-2, the V gene TRBV6-1; TCRdb's D gene call, TRBD1, goes unchecked for lack of DNA. Per germline, CDR1 MNHNS and CDR2 SASEGT. The CDR3 has 15 amino acids. This chain's CDR3 is CASSIDRGRTGELFF.

The chain joins TRBV4-1 to TRBJ2-5; without DNA, the TCRdb call of TRBD2 cannot be checked. CDR1 and CDR2 from the germline V gene are MGHRA and YSYEKL. This CDR3 comprises 21 residues. The chain's CDR3 is CASSQDRFPKELAGVGETQYF.

The chain carries TRBV5-1 and TRBJ2-3; absent DNA, TCRdb's TRBD2 call cannot be checked. Germline lookup yields CDR1 SGHRS and CDR2 YFSETQ. The CDR3 is 17 residues long. CDR3 residues: CASSLGLLRDSTDTQYF. The full variable domain, rest sourced from reference TRBV5-1 and TRBJ2-3, is KAGVTQTPRYLIKTRGQQVTLSCSPISGHRSVSWYQQTPGQGLQFLFEYFSETQRNKGNFPGRFSGRQFSNSRSEMNVSTLELGDSALYLCASSLGLLRDSTDTQYFGPGTRLTVL.

The chain is built from TRBV3-1 and TRBJ1-1. The length of the CDR3 is 13 residues. The germline V gene has CDR1 LGHDT and CDR2 YNNKEL (reference sequence). CDR3 residues: CASSQGYAAAAFF.

The rearrangement uses TRBV3-1 and TRBJ2-7; TCRdb proposes TRBD2, but this gene call is untestable without DNA. CDR1 is LGHDT and CDR2 is YNNKEL in the germline V gene (reference sequence). The CDR3 extends over 14 amino acids. CDR3 loop: CASSSDIVGHEQYF.